Listed below are T cell receptor beta chains from one sample, sequenced in a study of CD8 T cells in Susac syndrome. Via MiXCR, TCRdb re-called the immunoSEQ multiplex PCR reads, giving one row per CDR3 protein. The table includes a few hundred thousand distinct CDR3 sequences, about 95% detected once. Sample: CD4+ T cells from PBMCs. These receptors originate from a human donor with multiple sclerosis. Both conserved end residues are part of each CDR3. The order of the fields is V gene, J gene, clone size, D gene, CDR3 DNA, CDR3 protein. A D gene is named only where the DNA matches it firmly. Part of the rows lack a size; the others show once, few, many or a class for expanded clones.

>TRBV5-4|TRBJ2-3|NA|NA
TGTGCCAGCAGCTTGGAGACTACCCGCACAGATACGCAGTATTTT
CASSLETTRTDTQYF
>TRBV9|TRBJ2-3|NA|NA
TGTGCCAGCGGCGGCCCCTTCACAGATACGCAGTATTTT
CASGGPFTDTQYF
>TRBV4-2|TRBJ1-6|NA|NA
TGTGCCAGCAGCCAAGACAGGGTGGCGAATTCACCCCTCCACTTT
CASSQDRVANSPLHF
>TRBV29-1|TRBJ1-1|NA|NA
TGCAGCGTTGATTTAGGGGACGGACTTACTGGAGCTTTCTTT
CSVDLGDGLTGAFF
>TRBV9|TRBJ1-1|NA|NA
TGTGCCAGCAGCCCAGTGGTCGCTGAAGCTTTCTTT
CASSPVVAEAFF
>TRBV2|TRBJ2-7|NA|NA
TGTGCCAGCAGTGACGACGGTTTTGACGAGCAGTACTTC
CASSDDGFDEQYF
>TRBV3-1|TRBJ2-4|NA|NA
TGTGCCAGCGGACCTACGGATTTAGCCAAAAACATTCAGTACTTC
CASGPTDLAKNIQYF
>TRBV29-1|TRBJ2-1|NA|TRBD1
TGCAGCGTTGACCGGACAGGGAGACACAATGAGCAGTTCTTC
CSVDRTGRHNEQFF
>TRBV7-3|TRBJ2-5|once|TRBD2
TGTGCCAGCAGCAGACTAGCGGGGGAGACCCAGTACTTC
CASSRLAGETQYF
>TRBV2|TRBJ2-1|NA|TRBD2
TGTGCCAGCAGCGGGAGCGGGGGAAGCTCCTACAATGAGCAGTTCTTC
CASSGSGGSSYNEQFF
>TRBV29-1|TRBJ1-5|NA|NA
TGCAGCGTTGCCGGGGTGGGCAATCAGCCCCAGCATTTT
CSVAGVGNQPQHF
>TRBV29-1|TRBJ2-1|once|TRBD2
TGCAGCGTTGTTGGACTAGGACTAGCGGGCTCACAGTTCTTC
CSVVGLGLAGSQFF
>TRBV29-1|TRBJ2-7|NA|NA
TGCAGCGTTGAAGAGGTAGGGGAAGGCGAGCAGTACTTC
CSVEEVGEGEQYF
>TRBV30|TRBJ1-2|NA|NA
TGTGCCTGGAGTGCGGCCGCCTATGGCTACACCTTC
CAWSAAAYGYTF
>TRBV7-6|TRBJ2-7|NA|NA
TGTGCCAGCAGCTTAGGCAGCGGCCGAGAGCAGTACTTC
CASSLGSGREQYF
>TRBV30|TRBJ2-2|NA|TRBD2
TGTGCCTCGGGACTACCGGCCCCCGGGGAGCTGTTTTTT
CASGLPAPGELFF
>TRBV29-1|TRBJ2-1|NA|NA
TGCAGCGTTGATGGGGGGCCAGCCCCATACAATGAGCAGTTCTTC
CSVDGGPAPYNEQFF
>TRBV29-1|TRBJ2-3|NA|NA
TGCAGCGTGCGTGCCGGGACAAGATCTAGCACAGATACGCAGTATTTT
CSVRAGTRSSTDTQYF
>TRBV3-1|TRBJ2-7|few|NA
TGTGCCAGCAGCCAAGTTTCCTACGAGCAGTACTTC
CASSQVSYEQYF
>TRBV7-8|TRBJ2-1|NA|NA
TGTGCCAGCAGCTTCGGGGACCATGAGCAGTTCTTC
CASSFGDHEQFF